These T cell receptor beta chains were read from a single sample in a study of T cell repertoires in cytomegalovirus infection. Each CDR3 protein gets one entry after TCRdb re-called the reads with MiXCR. The sample holds under 200,000 distinct CDR3 sequences, approximately 9.6% seen once. The sequenced material came from PBMCs. The receptors stem from a human donor in good health (CMV status not recorded). Some clones in this sample may be carry-over from other donors' samples. Both conserved end residues are part of each CDR3. Each record gives: D gene, V gene, J gene, CDR3 protein. A D gene is named only where the DNA matches it firmly.

-,TRBV5-1,TRBJ2-3,CASSLGGAPTDTQYF
TRBD2,TRBV7-9,TRBJ2-7,CASSPRGLAYSYEQYF
-,TRBV7-9,TRBJ2-2,CASSPPGGTGELFF
-,TRBV11-1,TRBJ2-7,CASTSGAGEQYF
TRBD2,TRBV6-6,TRBJ2-7,CASSYHRGSGSDSSYEQYF
-,TRBV29-1,TRBJ2-3,CSVATADYPTDTQYF
-,TRBV20-1,TRBJ2-5,CSARDEGGAPETQYF
TRBD2,TRBV7-6,TRBJ2-7,CASSQKMTSGVYEQYF
-,TRBV14,TRBJ2-3,CASSQASGFTDTQYF
-,TRBV28,TRBJ2-5,CASSLTGFAPQETQYF
TRBD2,TRBV9,TRBJ2-1,CASSVGTSGEQFF
TRBD1,TRBV7-2,TRBJ1-6,CASSSGGAGGINSPLHF
-,TRBV5-1,TRBJ2-2,CASKGITNTGELFF
TRBD1,TRBV15,TRBJ1-3,CADGTVSGNTIYF
-,TRBV25-1,TRBJ1-1,CASSDRTHGNTEAFF
-,TRBV12-3/TRBV12-4,TRBJ1-2,CASSRHQGSRGYTF